These T cell receptor beta chains were read from a single sample in a study of early T cells in non-severe SARS-CoV-2 infection. TCRdb re-called the 5' RACE reads with MiXCR, one entry per CDR3 protein. The sample gives 57,000 or so distinct CDR3 sequences, about 12% of which show up once; around 4.7% is in the top ten. The material sequenced was whole blood. The receptors shown here come from an adult who was a healthcare worker with PCR-confirmed SARS-CoV-2 infection or an uninfected control (not recorded which). CDR3s include the opening cysteine and the closing phenylalanine or tryptophan. D genes are given only for firm matches. Not all rows give a size; the values are once, few, many and, for expanded clones, a class.

clone_size j_call d_call v_call cdr3_nt cdr3_aa
many TRBJ1-5 . TRBV19 TGTGCCAGTAGTATAGATGGAGGCCAGCCCCAGCATTTT CASSIDGGQPQHF
many TRBJ2-2 TRBD2 TRBV11-2 TGTGCCAGCAGCCGAAACGGGAGGGAAACCGGGGAGCTGTTTTTT CASSRNGRETGELFF
few TRBJ1-6 TRBD1 TRBV12-3/TRBV12-4 TGTGCCAGCCGATTCCGGGACAGTCATGGTTCACCCCTCCACTTT CASRFRDSHGSPLHF
many TRBJ2-2 . TRBV11-3 TGTGCCAGCAGAAACAGGGCCGGCGGGGAGCTGTTTTTT CASRNRAGGELFF
many TRBJ2-5 . TRBV20-1 TGCAGTGCTAGACAACAGCCCCAAGAGACCCAGTACTTC CSARQQPQETQYF
. TRBJ1-2 . TRBV6-2/TRBV6-3 TGTGCCAGCAGCAAGACAGTGTATGGCTACACCTTC CASSKTVYGYTF
few TRBJ2-1 . TRBV7-3 TGTGCCAGCAGCTCCGGGGGAGGCTCACAATGGGAGCAGTTCTTC CASSSGGGSQWEQFF
. TRBJ2-5 TRBD2 TRBV15 TGTGCCACCAGCAGTGATAGCGGGGGCTTGCAAGAGACCCAGTACTTC CATSSDSGGLQETQYF
few TRBJ2-1 TRBD1 TRBV2 TGTGCCAGCACTATGGGACAGTACAATGAGCAGTTCTTC CASTMGQYNEQFF
. TRBJ1-3 TRBD1 TRBV5-1 TGCGCCAGCGCCGAGGGGGCATCTGGAAACACCATATATTTT CASAEGASGNTIYF
few TRBJ2-3 . TRBV19 TGTGCCAGTAGTCCAGACCTGGCGGATGGAGATACGCAGTATTTT CASSPDLADGDTQYF
. TRBJ2-1 TRBD1 TRBV7-3 TGTGCCAGCAGCTTAGGACAGGCGTCCTACAATGAGCAGTTCTTC CASSLGQASYNEQFF
few TRBJ2-2 . TRBV20-1 TGCAGTGCTAGAAATCGCGTTTCCGGGGAGCTGTTTTTT CSARNRVSGELFF
once TRBJ2-7 . TRBV6-2/TRBV6-3 TGTGCCAGCAGCAGGGTCTCCTACGAGCAGTACTTC CASSRVSYEQYF
many TRBJ2-7 TRBD1 TRBV29-1 TGCAGCGTTGCCGGACAGGGTTCGTACGAGCAGTACTTC CSVAGQGSYEQYF
. TRBJ2-1 . TRBV18 TGTGCCAGCTCACCACGGATGGAAGTCCCCTACAATGAGCAGTTCTTC CASSPRMEVPYNEQFF
. TRBJ1-4 . TRBV20-1 TGCAGTGCGATACGAGAGGGGGCAACTAATGAAAAACTGTTTTTT CSAIREGATNEKLFF
. TRBJ1-2 . TRBV7-9 TGTGCCAGCAGCTCCCGACATGGCTACACCTTC CASSSRHGYTF
many TRBJ2-3 . TRBV11-2 TGTGCCAGCGGTAACACCATCGGCACAGATACGCAGTATTTT CASGNTIGTDTQYF
many TRBJ2-3 . TRBV27 TGTGCCAGCACTAGAACTCTTGCCGGGACAAGTTCTAGCACAGATACGCAGTATTTT CASTRTLAGTSSSTDTQYF
many TRBJ2-1 . TRBV4-1 TGCGCCAGCAGCCAAGAAGCGCTGACGAATGAGCAGTTCTTC CASSQEALTNEQFF
few TRBJ2-1 . TRBV7-2 TGTGCCAGCAGGGACAACGAGGGCGGAAACTACAATGAGCAGTTCTTC CASRDNEGGNYNEQFF
many TRBJ2-7 . TRBV19 TGTGCCAGTAGTTCGAGGACGGGGTACGAGCAGTACTTC CASSSRTGYEQYF
many TRBJ2-7 . TRBV6-5 TGTGCCAGCCGCAGGAACTCCTACGAGCAGTACTTC CASRRNSYEQYF
many TRBJ2-1 TRBD2 TRBV2 TGTGCCAGCACCAAGAGGATAGCGGGGCAGACGGAATACAATGAGCAGTTCTTC CASTKRIAGQTEYNEQFF
. TRBJ2-7 . TRBV10-3 TGTGCCATCAGTGAGTCGACAGGTTCGGACACTTACGAGCAGTACTTC CAISESTGSDTYEQYF